The 29 T cell receptor beta chains presented below share a single source sample, sequenced in a study of response to subunit inactivated influenza vaccine. One entry per CDR3 protein, called by TCRdb with MiXCR from the RT-PCR reads. Here the sample spans 500,000 to 750,000 distinct CDR3 sequences, approximately 14% being singletons. Specimen: PBMCs from blood, collected approximately 13 days after vaccination. The receptors here all came from a man aged 45-65 years who received an inactivated influenza vaccine.

The chain joins TRBV30 to TRBJ2-2; D is possibly TRBD2 (5 bases). V lost 0 bases and J lost 8, with 7 bases in between. This CDR3 is 12 amino acids long. Germline CDR1 reads GTSNPN; CDR2 reads SVGIG (reference sequence). Here the CDR3 reads CAWSVGEGELFF. The CDR3 DNA sequence: TGTGCCTGGAGTGTCGGGGAGGGGGAGCTGTTTTTT.

This chain links TRBV28 with TRBJ2-1; 7 nucleotides line up with TRBD1. CDR3 length: 15 residues. Germline V CDR1 and CDR2: MDHEN, SYDVKM. Trimming at V came to 2 bases and at J to 3 bases, leaving 4 bases not matched to a gene. The CDR3 loop is CASSLPGTVYNEQFF. The CDR3 DNA follows: TGTGCCAGCAGTTTACCAGGGACAGTCTACAATGAGCAGTTCTTC. Looking up the rest from reference TRBV28 and TRBJ2-1 gives the full variable domain: DVKVTQSSRYLVKRTGEKVFLECVQDMDHENMFWYRQDPGLGLRLIYFSYDVKMKEKGDIPEGYSVSREKKERFSLILESASTNQTSMYLCASSLPGTVYNEQFFGPGTRLTVL.

This clonotype has more than one count but fewer than ten. Here the CDR3 DNA reads TGTGCCAGCAGGAGGGCCTCCTATAATTCACCCCTCCACTTT. This sequence encodes CASRRASYNSPLHF. The chain has TRBV6-2 or TRBV6-3 and TRBJ1-6; D not certain. Trimming took 6 bases from V and 0 from J, leaving 6 bases between them. Germline loops: CDR1 MNHEY, CDR2 SVGEGT. The CDR3 covers 14 residues.

The chain couples TRBV2 to TRBJ2-7; TRBD1 is a possible D gene (5 bases). The CDR3 has 14 residues. In germline, CDR1 is SNHLY, CDR2 FYNNEI. Trimming removed 3 bases from V and 5 bases from J, with 14 bases in between. This chain's CDR3 is CASSDAGLAHEQYF. For the CDR3, the DNA is TGTGCCAGCAGTGACGCAGGGTTGGCCCACGAGCAGTACTTC.

The CDR3 region has the DNA TGCGCCAGCAGTCAGGTGGGAGACTCCTACAATGAGCAGTTCTTC. Its translation: CASSQVGDSYNEQFF. V and J are TRBV5-1 and TRBJ2-1; tentative D call: TRBD2 (5 bases). Between the trimmed V and J ends, which lost 5 bases and 0 bases, there was a span of 12 bases. This CDR3 spans 15 amino acids. Germline V gene data show CDR1 as SGHRS and CDR2 as YFSETQ.

This clonotype was counted between two and nine times. This chain joins TRBV10-2 and TRBJ2-2; TRBD1 aligns across 9 bases. V was pared by 6 bases and J by 7 bases, with 12 bases of the junction left unmatched. Per germline, CDR1 WSHSY and CDR2 SAAADI. This CDR3 comprises 16 residues. The CDR3, as DNA: TGCGCCAGCAGAGAGAAGACAGGGGGATTCAGCGGGGAGCTGTTTTTT. This codes for CASREKTGGFSGELFF.

The chain recombines TRBV27 with TRBJ2-1; D uncertain. Germline-derived CDR1 and CDR2 are MNHEY and SMNVEV (reference sequence). The CDR3 loop spans 14 amino acids. V was clipped by 1 base and J by 8 bases, with 12 bases between them. The CDR3 is CASSLYSGGDEQFF. For the CDR3, the DNA is TGTGCCAGCAGTTTATATTCCGGTGGGGATGAGCAGTTCTTC.

This chain joins TRBV12-3 or TRBV12-4 and TRBJ2-3, with TRBD2 as a possible D gene (5 bases). CDR3 length: 16 amino acids. V lost 5 bases and J lost 6, with 21 bases in between. This CDR3 is CASSPNQARGSDTQYF. Here the CDR3 DNA reads TGTGCCAGCAGTCCCAACCAGGCCCGAGGGTCGGATACGCAGTATTTT.

The gene calls are TRBV24-1 and TRBJ2-3; no firm D call. Germline lookup yields CDR1 KGHDR and CDR2 SFDVKD. V shed 10 bases and J shed 6 bases, with 10 bases lying between them. The CDR3 runs to 11 residues. This CDR3 reads CATASADTQYF. The CDR3 nucleotides are TGTGCCACGGCGTCGGCGGATACGCAGTATTTT.

At least ten counts were recorded for this clonotype. This chain links TRBV29-1 with TRBJ2-1; unclear D gene. V gave up 4 bases and J gave up 9 bases, with 19 bases separating them. CDR1 and CDR2 from the germline V gene are SQVTM and ANQGSEA. The CDR3 runs to 14 residues. The chain's CDR3 is CSVAPSSRPSEQFF. CDR3 DNA sequence: TGCAGCGTTGCCCCATCATCGCGACCATCTGAGCAGTTCTTC.

The chain is built from TRBV25-1 and TRBJ2-7; 11 bases are shared with TRBD1. In germline, CDR1 is MGHDK, CDR2 SYGVNS. The junction had 3 bases not matched to a gene; V was cut back by 2 bases and J by 3 bases. There are 15 residues in the CDR3. The CDR3 region has the DNA TGTGCCAGCAGTGAAGGACAGGGGGCAATCTACGAGCAGTACTTC. Encoded protein: CASSEGQGAIYEQYF.

This clonotype was seen more than once but under ten times. The chain is built from TRBV28 and TRBJ2-1; 7 nucleotides line up with TRBD2. Germline loops: CDR1 MDHEN, CDR2 SYDVKM. V lost 5 bases, J lost 4 bases, and 11 bases stayed unmatched. CDR3 length: 16 residues. In nucleotides, the CDR3 is TGTGCCAGCAGTACCATGGGAGGGCACCCATACAATGAGCAGTTCTTC. Protein sequence: CASSTMGGHPYNEQFF. Complete variable domain (other parts from reference TRBV28 and TRBJ2-1): DVKVTQSSRYLVKRTGEKVFLECVQDMDHENMFWYRQDPGLGLRLIYFSYDVKMKEKGDIPEGYSVSREKKERFSLILESASTNQTSMYLCASSTMGGHPYNEQFFGPGTRLTVL.

This clonotype was counted between two and nine times. The V gene is TRBV7-9, the J gene TRBJ2-2; the D gene is possibly TRBD2 (5 bases). The germline V and J ends were trimmed by 4 bases and 6 bases, with 15 bases remaining between them. CDR1 SEHNR and CDR2 FQNEAQ come from the germline V gene (reference sequence). This CDR3 has 15 amino acids. CDR3: CASSSFGVRAGELFF. The CDR3 DNA reads as TGTGCCAGCAGCTCCTTCGGGGTCCGCGCCGGGGAGCTGTTTTTT.

The V and J genes are TRBV5-1 and TRBJ2-3; D perhaps matches TRBD1 (7 bases). Germline values: CDR1 SGHRS, CDR2 YFSETQ. This CDR3 spans 16 amino acids. The V gene lost 4 bases and the J gene lost 2 bases, with 17 bases spanning the gap. The CDR3, as DNA: TGCGCCAGCAGCCCGGCAGGGGGAGGAACCACAGATACGCAGTATTTT. It codes for CASSPAGGGTTDTQYF.

This clonotype appeared many times. The chain joins TRBV12-3 or TRBV12-4 to TRBJ1-4, with 9 bases fitting TRBD1. Trimming took 5 bases from V and 0 from J; bases not matched to a gene: 4. The CDR3 runs to 16 residues. CDR3 sequence reads: CASSPGQGATNEKLFF. CDR3 nucleotide sequence: TGTGCCAGCAGTCCGGGACAGGGAGCAACTAATGAAAAACTGTTTTTT.

As concerns this clonotype: The junction shows a germline mismatch at one end, possibly a read error. The gene calls are TRBV20-1 and TRBJ2-1; D might be TRBD2 (6 bases). The CDR3 consists of 17 residues. Per germline, CDR1 DFQATT and CDR2 SNEGSKA (reference sequence). CDR3: CCARDPPGGDSYNEQFF. Written as DNA, the CDR3 is TGCTGTGCTAGAGACCCCCCGGGCGGGGACTCCTACAATGAGCAGTTCTTC.

This clonotype has a handful of counts. The V call is TRBV27, the J call TRBJ2-3, with 8 bases aligning to TRBD1. Germline V gives CDR1 MNHEY, CDR2 SMNVEV (reference sequence). Germline trimming cut 2 bases from V and 7 bases from J; bases unmatched to any gene: 8. The CDR3 contains 15 residues. Here the CDR3 DNA reads TGTGCCAGCAGTTTACGTGGGACAGGCTATTATACGCAGTATTTT. Its translation is CASSLRGTGYYTQYF.

The V gene is TRBV3-1, the J gene TRBJ2-5, with 12 bases identical to TRBD2. Germline values: CDR1 LGHDT, CDR2 YNNKEL (reference sequence). V gave up 3 bases and J gave up 5 bases; unmatched junction bases: 7. There are 16 residues in the CDR3. This CDR3 reads CASSQGPGLAGETQYF. In DNA, the CDR3 is TGTGCCAGCAGCCAGGGACCGGGACTAGCGGGTGAGACCCAGTACTTC.

This clonotype was detected only a few times. The chain employs TRBV6-5 and TRBJ1-4, with 7 nucleotides matching TRBD1. V lost 0 bases, J lost 8 bases, and 12 bases stayed unmatched. CDR1 MNHEY and CDR2 SVGAGI come from the germline V gene. The CDR3 totals 17 residues. CDR3 DNA sequence: TGTGCCAGCAGTTACTCCCAGGGGGAAGCCCTAAAGGAAAAACTGTTTTTT. This gives the protein CASSYSQGEALKEKLFF.

This clonotype was counted between two and nine times. This chain connects TRBV9 to TRBJ2-4, with 7 bases aligning to TRBD1. J gave up 0 bases and V 3 bases, and 3 bases lay outside the gene matches. The CDR3 runs to 15 residues. The germline V gene has CDR1 SGDLS and CDR2 YYNGEE. The CDR3 protein is CASSAGTEAKNIQYF. In nucleotides, the CDR3 is TGTGCCAGCAGCGCAGGGACAGAAGCCAAAAACATTCAGTACTTC.

The CDR3 region is CARGSGGTDTQYF. Written as DNA, the CDR3 is TGTGCCAGGGGTAGCGGGGGCACAGATACGCAGTATTTT. The chain employs TRBV7-2 and TRBJ2-3; TRBD2 aligns across 8 bases. CDR3 size: 13 residues. Germline loops: CDR1 SGHTA, CDR2 FQGNSA. V gave up 9 bases and J gave up 1 base; unmatched junction bases: 3.

This clonotype was counted ten times or more. This chain uses TRBV5-1 with TRBJ2-3; 8 bases are shared with TRBD1. V trimming: 4 bases; J trimming: 4 bases; junction bases outside the gene matches: 5. The CDR3 runs to 14 residues. Looked up from germline, CDR1 is SGHRS and CDR2 is YFSETQ. CDR3 amino acids: CASSLGQGPDTQYF. DNA of the CDR3: TGCGCCAGCAGCCTAGGACAGGGACCAGATACGCAGTATTTT.

This chain connects TRBV7-2 to TRBJ1-2; 8 positions match TRBD1. CDR1 is SGHTA, CDR2 FQGNSA, per germline. The V segment lost 5 bases and the J segment 4 bases; nucleotides outside the gene matches: 3. The CDR3 consists of 13 residues. Here the CDR3 reads CASSHRGVYGYTF. The CDR3 DNA is TGTGCCAGCAGCCACAGGGGGGTCTATGGCTACACCTTC.

Only a few counts were recorded for this clonotype. V gene TRBV10-3 combines with J gene TRBJ2-3; 8 bases agree with TRBD2. The J segment lost 4 bases and the V segment lost 8 bases, leaving 8 bases of the junction unmatched. Germline CDR1 and CDR2: ENHRY and SYGVKD. The CDR3 totals 14 residues. The CDR3 DNA reads TGTGCCATCTTAGCGGGGAATGGGGCAGATACGCAGTATTTT. This translates into CAILAGNGADTQYF.

The chain couples TRBV7-9 to TRBJ1-1; D ambiguous. V was trimmed by 8 bases and J by 6 bases, leaving 16 bases between them. The CDR3 spans 13 residues. The germline V gene has CDR1 SEHNR and CDR2 FQNEAQ (reference sequence). CDR3 bases: TGTGCCAGCTACTATCCGGTCCGATCTGAAGCTTTCTTT. This codes for CASYYPVRSEAFF.

The chain couples TRBV18 to TRBJ2-5, with D tentatively TRBD1 (5 bases). Per the germline V gene, CDR1 is KGHSH and CDR2 is LQKENI. The CDR3 length is 16 residues. V lost 0 bases and J lost 1, with 12 bases in between. The CDR3 nucleotides are TGTGCCAGCTCACCACCGTCAGGGAACGTCCAAGAGACCCAGTACTTC. This sequence encodes CASSPPSGNVQETQYF. Full variable domain (rest looked up from reference TRBV18 and TRBJ2-5): NAGVMQNPRHLVRRRGQEARLRCSPMKGHSHVYWYRQLPEEGLKFMVYLQKENIIDESGMPKERFSAEFPKEGPSILRIQQVVRGDSAAYFCASSPPSGNVQETQYFGPGTRLLVL.

The rearrangement joins TRBV4-2 to TRBJ1-2; 10 nucleotides line up with TRBD1. Germline values: CDR1 LGHNA, CDR2 YNFKEQ. The CDR3 has 13 amino acids. The junction had 4 bases not matched to a gene; V was cut back by 4 bases and J by 8 bases. The CDR3 loop reads CASSRDRGQGYTF. CDR3 sequence (DNA): TGTGCCAGCAGCCGAGACAGGGGGCAAGGCTACACCTTC.

This clonotype was recorded once. The chain combines TRBV7-9 with TRBJ2-5; D remains unclear. With 6 bases removed from V and 2 bases from J, the gap between germline ends came to 13 bases. The CDR3 runs 14 residues. Germline V gene lookup returns CDR1 SEHNR and CDR2 FQNEAQ (reference sequence). In nucleotides, the CDR3 is TGTGCCAGCAGTCTTGACTTGCCTCAAGAGACCCAGTACTTC. This gives the protein CASSLDLPQETQYF.

This clonotype was observed many times. The rearrangement joins TRBV6-5 to TRBJ2-1; D remains ambiguous. This CDR3 has 15 amino acids. Deletions cut 0 bases from V and 0 bases from J, with 6 bases between. Germline V gives CDR1 MNHEY, CDR2 SVGAGI. The CDR3 bases are TGTGCCAGCAGTTACTCTGGAAGCTCCTACAATGAGCAGTTCTTC. Its translation: CASSYSGSSYNEQFF.